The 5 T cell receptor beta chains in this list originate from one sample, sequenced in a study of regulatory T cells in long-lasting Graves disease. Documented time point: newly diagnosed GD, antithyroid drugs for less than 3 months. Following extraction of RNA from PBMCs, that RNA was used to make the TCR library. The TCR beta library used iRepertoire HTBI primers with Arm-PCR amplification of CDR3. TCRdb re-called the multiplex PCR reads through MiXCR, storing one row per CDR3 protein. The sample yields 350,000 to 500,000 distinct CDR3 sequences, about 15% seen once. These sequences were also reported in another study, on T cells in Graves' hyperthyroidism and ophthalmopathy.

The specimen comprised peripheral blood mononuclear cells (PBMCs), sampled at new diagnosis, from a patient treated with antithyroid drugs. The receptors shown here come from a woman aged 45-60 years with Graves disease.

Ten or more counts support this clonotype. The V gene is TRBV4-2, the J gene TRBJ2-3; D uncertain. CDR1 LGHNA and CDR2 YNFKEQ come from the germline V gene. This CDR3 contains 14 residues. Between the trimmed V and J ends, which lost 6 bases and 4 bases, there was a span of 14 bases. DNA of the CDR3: TGTGCCAGCAGAAGGTCCTTAGCTGCAGATACGCAGTATTTT. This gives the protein CASRRSLAADTQYF.

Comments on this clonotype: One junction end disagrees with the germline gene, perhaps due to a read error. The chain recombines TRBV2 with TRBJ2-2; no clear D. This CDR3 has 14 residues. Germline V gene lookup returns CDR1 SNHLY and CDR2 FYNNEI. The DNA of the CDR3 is TGTGCCAGCAGGGAAGAGGTCCACACCGGGGAGCTGTTTTTT. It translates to CASREEVHTGELFF.

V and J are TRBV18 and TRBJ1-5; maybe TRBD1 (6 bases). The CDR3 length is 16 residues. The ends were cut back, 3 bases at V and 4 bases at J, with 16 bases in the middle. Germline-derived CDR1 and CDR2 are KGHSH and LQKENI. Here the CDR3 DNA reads TGTGCCAGCTCACCTGAGAACAGGGTAGGGAATCAGCCCCAGCATTTT. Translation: CASSPENRVGNQPQHF. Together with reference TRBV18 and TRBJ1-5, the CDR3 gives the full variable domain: NAGVMQNPRHLVRRRGQEARLRCSPMKGHSHVYWYRQLPEEGLKFMVYLQKENIIDESGMPKERFSAEFPKEGPSILRIQQVVRGDSAAYFCASSPENRVGNQPQHFGDGTRLSIL.

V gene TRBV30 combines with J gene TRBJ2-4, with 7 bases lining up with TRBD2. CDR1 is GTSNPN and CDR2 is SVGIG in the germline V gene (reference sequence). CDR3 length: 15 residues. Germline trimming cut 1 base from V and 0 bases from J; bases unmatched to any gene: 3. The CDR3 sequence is CAWSGGGEAKNIQYF. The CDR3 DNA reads TGTGCCTGGAGTGGGGGGGGGGAAGCCAAAAACATTCAGTACTTC.

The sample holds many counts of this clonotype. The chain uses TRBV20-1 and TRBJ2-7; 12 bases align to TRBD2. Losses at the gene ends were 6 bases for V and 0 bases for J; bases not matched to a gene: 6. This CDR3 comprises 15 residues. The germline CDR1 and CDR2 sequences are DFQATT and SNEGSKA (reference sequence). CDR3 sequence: CSARLAGDLSYEQYF. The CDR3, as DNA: TGCAGTGCGAGACTAGCGGGAGACCTCTCCTACGAGCAGTACTTC.